This T cell receptor (beta chain) derives from a study of blood T cell repertoires in COVID-19. Losses at the gene ends were 1 base for V and 14 bases for J; bases not matched to a gene: 7. The CDR3 has 15 residues. CDR1 is SGHDN and CDR2 is FVKESK in the germline V gene. Assay used: immunoSEQ multiplex PCR; TCRdb lists only in-frame clones, some missing. Among around 280,000 clones listed, around 90% were seen once. The V call is TRBV14, the J call TRBJ1-6; 11 bases are shared with TRBD1. Sequenced input: PBMCs or T cells enriched from blood (not recorded which). This TCR was sampled from a woman in her late teens or twenties with acute COVID-19. The CDR3 sequence is CASSQAGTGGSTLHF. The CDR3 coding sequence is TGTGCCAGCAGCCAAGCCGGGACAGGGGGTAGTACCCTCCACTTT.